The clone carrying this T cell receptor (beta chain) has just a few counts. Antigen specificity is unknown. The sample is drawn from a study of beta chain features in type 1 diabetes. Study outcomes and limitations: VDJ junctions from type 1 diabetes patients carried fewer insertions and larger deletions.

From germline, CDR1 is SGHTA and CDR2 FQGNSA. V lost 5 bases, J lost 10 bases, and 23 bases lay in between. CDR3 length equals 16 residues. Every isolated RNA sample was fully reverse transcribed, so sequencing captured expressed TCRB transcripts. Clones were read by immunoSEQ multiplex PCR, and TCRdb kept only the in-frame ones, dropping some. The sample lists about 39,000 clones; approximately 49% were seen once. The chain recombines TRBV7-2 with TRBJ1-4; possibly TRBD1 for D (5 bases). What was sequenced was central memory CD4+ T cells from blood. The receptor was isolated from a woman between 18 and 30 years old in good health. The CDR3 sequence is CASSLHGGELFGKLFF. The CDR3 DNA reads as TGTGCCAGCAGCCTTCACGGGGGAGAGTTGTTTGGAAAACTGTTTTTT.